This T cell receptor beta chain emerged from a study of T cells expressing NK-cell markers. Whole-study results and caveats: The CD3+CD56-NKG2C+ fraction of a handful of donors was also led by these clonotypes.

Looked up from germline, CDR1 is DFQATT and CDR2 is SNEGSKA (reference sequence). This CDR3 is 14 amino acids long. TCRdb reanalyzed the 5' RACE reads and collapses them to one entry per CDR3 protein, without DNA. This table holds around 470,000 distinct CDR3 sequences. In regard to this clonotype: Its matching antigen is unknown.

Sequencing used blood T cells: a sorted CD56 or NKG2C T cell subset, CD4+ or CD8+ T cells, or bulk PBMC T cells (not recorded which). The gene calls are TRBV20-1 and TRBJ2-3; TCRdb gives TRBD2 as the D gene, but with no DNA this cannot be confirmed. The clonotype was recovered from a woman aged 50 to 65 in good health. This CDR3 is CSARRADYTDTQYF.